This T cell receptor (beta chain) was identified during a study of shared clonotypes between healthy human individuals. Study processing details: ImmunoSEQ sequences covered only the junction and lacked quality scores; filtering therefore differed. Sequencing was performed with immunoSEQ multiplex PCR; in TCRdb, only in-frame clones are kept and a portion is missing. That table gives V, J and clone size, and the DNA gave D and trimming. The sample holds 2 million to 2.5 million clones, about 94% seen once. Deletions cut 5 bases from V and 3 bases from J, with 14 bases between. The CDR3 has 15 amino acids. The V gene's germline CDR1 is MNHEY and CDR2 SMNVEV (reference sequence).

The clonotype was recovered from a man younger than 35 in good health. Sequenced input: naive CD4+ T cells sorted from blood. Subset of the sample: CD45RA+ positively selected. V usage is TRBV27 and J usage is TRBJ2-4, with D possibly TRBD2 on 5 matching bases. This CDR3 is CASSEVAKGKNIQYF. The DNA of the CDR3 is TGTGCCAGCAGTGAGGTAGCGAAGGGCAAAAACATTCAGTACTTC.